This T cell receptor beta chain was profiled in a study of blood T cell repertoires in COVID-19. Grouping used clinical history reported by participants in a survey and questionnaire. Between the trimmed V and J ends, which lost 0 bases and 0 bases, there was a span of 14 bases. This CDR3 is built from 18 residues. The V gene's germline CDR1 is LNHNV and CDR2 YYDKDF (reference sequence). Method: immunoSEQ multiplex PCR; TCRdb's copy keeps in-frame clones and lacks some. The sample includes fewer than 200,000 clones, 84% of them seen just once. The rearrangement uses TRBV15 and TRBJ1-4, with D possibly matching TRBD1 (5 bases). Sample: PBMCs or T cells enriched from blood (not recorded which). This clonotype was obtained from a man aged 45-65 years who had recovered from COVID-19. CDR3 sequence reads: CATSRDPATDATNEKLFF. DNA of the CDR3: TGTGCCACCAGCAGAGATCCGGCGACAGATGCAACTAATGAAAAACTGTTTTTT.